The TCR beta chain described here comes from a study of OX40 agonist ivuxolimab in advanced cancers. Whole-study context: Ivuxolimab, an agonistic anti-OX40 (CD134) antibody, was given to patients. Study-level points and caveats: At 0.1 to 3.0 mg/kg and by week 6, CD4+ and CD8+ T cells in the blood had expanded clonally.

Patients were ineligible given autoimmune disease history or systemic immunosuppression. With 1 base removed from V and 7 bases from J, the gap between germline ends came to 14 bases. The CDR3 totals 14 residues. Germline V CDR1 and CDR2: SGHNT, YENEEA. This clone appeared once. Its target is unknown. Only in-frame clones appear in the TCRdb table, and some are missing; sequencing was by immunoSEQ multiplex PCR. This sample has 74,000 or so clones, with approximately 89% found just once. The sample was CD4+ or CD8+ T cells sorted from blood, taken in a trial of the OX40 agonist ivuxolimab. The chain joins TRBV11-3 to TRBJ2-7; tentatively, D is TRBD1 or TRBD2 (5 bases each). The source of this sequence is an adult with an advanced solid tumor such as melanoma, head and neck, liver or kidney cancer. CDR3 DNA sequence: TGTGCCAGCAGCTTAGTGGGGACCACCGGGGAGCAGTACTTC. This encodes CASSLVGTTGEQYF.